One and the same sample provided the 14 T cell receptor beta chains below, sequenced in a study of T-cell memory formation after mild COVID-19. Using its own MiXCR run on the 5' RACE reads, TCRdb lists one record per CDR3 protein. Among under 600,000 distinct CDR3 sequences listed, less than 25% were seen once. Material for sequencing was PBMCs or a T cell subset sorted from them (not recorded which). All receptors come from an adult woman who had mild COVID-19 (a few samples of this study predate the infection). Cell type and time point are not known.

J is TRBJ1-5 and V is TRBV20-1, with D possibly being TRBD1 (5 bases). CDR1 and CDR2 (germline): DFQATT, SNEGSKA (reference sequence). This CDR3 comprises 12 residues. V shed 6 bases and J shed 8 bases, with 14 bases lying between them. The CDR3 nucleotides are TGCAGTGCAGCCTCCGGAGGGGAGCCCCAGCATTTT. Residues: CSAASGGEPQHF.

The chain has TRBV5-4 and TRBJ2-7; D may be TRBD1 or TRBD2 (5 bases each). The CDR3 has 14 residues. CDR1 SGHNT and CDR2 YYREEE come from the germline V gene (reference sequence). Trimming cost V 5 bases and J 2 bases, with 14 bases left between them. This chain's CDR3 is CASRSSWGPYEQYF. In nucleotides, the CDR3 is TGTGCCAGCAGATCGAGTTGGGGACCCTACGAGCAGTACTTC. The variable domain in full, with the rest retrieved from reference TRBV5-4 and TRBJ2-7, is ETGVTQSPTHLIKTRGQQVTLRCSSQSGHNTVSWYQQALGQGPQFIFQYYREEENGRGNFPPRFSGLQFPNYSSELNVNALELDDSALYLCASRSSWGPYEQYFGPGTRLTVT.

This clonotype was seen only a few times. The rearrangement joins TRBV20-1 to TRBJ2-4, with TRBD2 identical over 10 bases. Per germline, CDR1 DFQATT and CDR2 SNEGSKA (reference sequence). The CDR3 loop spans 22 amino acids. The V gene end was trimmed by 3 bases and the J gene end by 0 bases; junction bases not matched to a gene: 23. As DNA, the CDR3 is TGCAGTGCTAGTGTATATACTAGCGGGAAGCGAAACAAAACCCTAGCCAAAAACATTCAGTACTTC. Protein: CSASVYTSGKRNKTLAKNIQYF.

The genes are TRBV20-1 and TRBJ2-2, with D perhaps matching TRBD2 (5 bases). The CDR3 sequence is 15 residues long. V lost 0 bases and J 5 bases, leaving 13 bases between the germline ends. The germline V gene encodes CDR1 DFQATT and CDR2 SNEGSKA (reference sequence). CDR3 coding DNA: TGCAGTGCTAGAGATACGGGGAAAGGAACCGGGGAGCTGTTTTTT. Residues: CSARDTGKGTGELFF.

V usage is TRBV30 and J usage is TRBJ2-7; TRBD2 matches 12 bases. The CDR3 covers 14 residues. Germline CDR1 GTSNPN, CDR2 SVGIG (reference sequence). J was trimmed by 2 bases and V by 3 bases; bases with no gene match: 2. Here the CDR3 reads CAWRLAGGPYEQYF. As DNA, the CDR3 is TGTGCCTGGAGACTAGCGGGGGGTCCCTACGAGCAGTACTTC. The variable domain in full, completed from reference TRBV30 and TRBJ2-7, reads SQTIHQWPATLVQPVGSPLSLECTVEGTSNPNLYWYRQAAGRGLQLLFYSVGIGQISSEVPQNLSASRPQDRQFILSSKKLLLSDSGFYLCAWRLAGGPYEQYFGPGTRLTVT.

The V and J genes are TRBV25-1 and TRBJ1-5; no clear D. The V gene lost 4 bases and the J gene lost 1 base, with 2 bases spanning the gap. The CDR3 consists of 12 residues. Germline V gene data show CDR1 as MGHDK and CDR2 as SYGVNS. This chain's CDR3 is CASSVSNQPQHF. CDR3 bases: TGTGCCAGCAGTGTCAGCAATCAGCCCCAGCATTTT.

The rearrangement joins TRBV29-1 to TRBJ2-5, with 10 positions matching TRBD2. V lost 2 bases to trimming and J lost 4 bases; unmatched junction nucleotides: 4. The germline V gene encodes CDR1 SQVTM and CDR2 ANQGSEA. The CDR3 consists of 14 residues. The CDR3 nucleotides read TGCAGCGTTGAAAGCGGGGGGGTAGCAGAGACCCAGTACTTC. Its protein product is CSVESGGVAETQYF.

The CDR3 spells CAWTPGPPDTQYF. In DNA, the CDR3 is TGTGCCTGGACCCCGGGACCCCCAGATACGCAGTATTTT. The V call is TRBV30, the J call TRBJ2-3; D assignment may be TRBD1 or TRBD2 (5 bases each). The germline CDR1 and CDR2 sequences are GTSNPN and SVGIG (reference sequence). The ends were cut back, 4 bases at V and 4 bases at J, with 12 bases in the middle. The CDR3 extends over 13 amino acids.

This rearrangement joins TRBV4-1 to TRBJ2-3; no clear D gene. CDR3 length: 15 amino acids. The germline V gene has CDR1 MGHRA and CDR2 YSYEKL. V was pared by 4 bases and J by 4 bases, with 15 bases between. CDR3 residues: CASSRQGMGPDTQYF. As DNA, the CDR3 is TGCGCCAGCAGCCGTCAAGGGATGGGCCCAGATACGCAGTATTTT.

This chain joins TRBV5-1 and TRBJ2-2, with D unclear. The CDR3 is 17 residues long. V was trimmed by 0 bases and J by 2 bases, leaving 14 bases between them. Germline V gene lookup returns CDR1 SGHRS and CDR2 YFSETQ. The CDR3 DNA reads TGCGCCAGCAGCTTGGCCCCAGGCTACCCTAACACCGGGGAGCTGTTTTTT. It codes for CASSLAPGYPNTGELFF. Full variable domain (rest looked up from reference TRBV5-1 and TRBJ2-2): KAGVTQTPRYLIKTRGQQVTLSCSPISGHRSVSWYQQTPGQGLQFLFEYFSETQRNKGNFPGRFSGRQFSNSRSEMNVSTLELGDSALYLCASSLAPGYPNTGELFFGEGSRLTVL.

The chain carries TRBV6-1 and TRBJ1-1; 8 nucleotides match TRBD1. Germline V gives CDR1 MNHNS, CDR2 SASEGT. This CDR3 comprises 13 residues. The ends lost 10 bases at V and 4 bases at J; junction bases unmatched: 8. The CDR3 here is CATYTGGRTEAFF. The CDR3 region has the DNA TGTGCCACTTATACAGGGGGTCGCACTGAAGCTTTCTTT.

The chain employs TRBV3-1 and TRBJ1-2, with TRBD1 identical over 8 bases. The length of the CDR3 is 14 residues. V was clipped by 3 bases and J by 2 bases; unmatched bases: 2. CDR1 is LGHDT, CDR2 YNNKEL, per germline (reference sequence). This chain's CDR3 is CASSHRTGNYGYTF. The CDR3 coding sequence is TGTGCCAGCAGCCACCGGACAGGGAACTATGGCTACACCTTC.

V is TRBV2 and J is TRBJ1-5; no clear D. V lost 5 bases and J lost 4, with 9 bases in between. The germline gives CDR1 SNHLY, CDR2 FYNNEI. The CDR3 is 13 amino acids. The CDR3 sequence: CASSSHVNQPQHF. CDR3 nucleotide sequence: TGTGCCAGCAGTTCACACGTAAATCAGCCCCAGCATTTT.

This clonotype was seen a few times. The chain joins TRBV4-1 to TRBJ1-2, with unresolved D. Trimming pared 0 bases from V and 0 bases from J, leaving 11 bases between. The CDR3 loop spans 16 amino acids. Looked up from germline, CDR1 is MGHRA and CDR2 is YSYEKL. This chain's CDR3 is CASSQENGYSNYGYTF. The CDR3 DNA sequence: TGCGCCAGCAGCCAAGAAAACGGATACTCTAACTATGGCTACACCTTC.